The entry that follows covers one T cell receptor (beta chain) sequence. This sample stems from a study of patients and donors after allogeneic stem cell transplantation. Trimming removed 5 bases from V and 5 bases from J; junction bases left unmatched: 6. This CDR3 contains 14 residues. Germline values: CDR1 SGHRS, CDR2 YFSETQ. TCRdb processed the RT-PCR reads anew with MiXCR; each CDR3 protein has one entry. Of some 880,000 distinct CDR3 sequences detected, roughly 18% appear once; the ten largest clones hold about 6%. What was sequenced was blood, either unsorted or a sorted T cell fraction (not recorded which). V gene TRBV5-1 combines with J gene TRBJ2-2; 7 bases are a match to TRBD1. The receptor was isolated from a human donor who was either an allogeneic HSCT recipient or a stem cell or donor lymphocyte infusion donor (not recorded which). It is not recorded whose cells these are; they may come from a transplant donor. CDR3 region: CASRKGQSTGELFF. Here the CDR3 DNA reads TGCGCCAGCAGGAAGGGACAGTCAACCGGGGAGCTGTTTTTT.